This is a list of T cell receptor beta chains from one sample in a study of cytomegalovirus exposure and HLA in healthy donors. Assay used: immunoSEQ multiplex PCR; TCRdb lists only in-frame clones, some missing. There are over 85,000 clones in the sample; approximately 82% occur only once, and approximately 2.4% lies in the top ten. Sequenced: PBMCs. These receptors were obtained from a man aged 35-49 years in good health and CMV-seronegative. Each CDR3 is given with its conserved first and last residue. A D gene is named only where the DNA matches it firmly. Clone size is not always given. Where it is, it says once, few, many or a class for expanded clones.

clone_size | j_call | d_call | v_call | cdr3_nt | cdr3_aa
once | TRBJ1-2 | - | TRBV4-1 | TGCGCCAGCAGCCAAGATCGGATCCGGGGGGCCGGGGGCTACACCTTC | CASSQDRIRGAGGYTF
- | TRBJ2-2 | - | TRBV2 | TGTGCCAGCAGGCCACAGTGGAACACCGGGGAGCTGTTTTTT | CASRPQWNTGELFF
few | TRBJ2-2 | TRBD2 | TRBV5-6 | TGTGCCAGCAGCACGGGCCAGCGGGGGAGCACCGGGGAGCTGTTTTTT | CASSTGQRGSTGELFF
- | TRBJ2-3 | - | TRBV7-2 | TGTGCCAGCAGCTTCTCCCTCGTAGATACGCAGTATTTT | CASSFSLVDTQYF
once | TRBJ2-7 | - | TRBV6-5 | TGTGCCAGCAGTTATGAAGGCGGCTCCTACGAGCAGTACTTC | CASSYEGGSYEQYF
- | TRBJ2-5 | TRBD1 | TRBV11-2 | TGTGCCAGCTCTTTTAGAGGGGGCCAGAATGAAGAGACCCAGTACTTC | CASSFRGGQNEETQYF
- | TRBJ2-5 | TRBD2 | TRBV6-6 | TGTGCCAGCAGTCCTCTAGCGGGGACTCAAGAGACCCAGTACTTC | CASSPLAGTQETQYF
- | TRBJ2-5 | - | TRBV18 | TGTGCCAGCTCACCAGAAGGAGGACTACAAGAGACCCAGTACTTC | CASSPEGGLQETQYF
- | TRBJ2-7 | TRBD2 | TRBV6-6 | TGTGCCAGCTTGTCGGGGGGGGCTGCAACCTACGAGCAGTACTTC | CASLSGGAATYEQYF
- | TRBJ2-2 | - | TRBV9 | TGTGCCAGCAGCGGAGGCCGGACAGTCTTCACCGGGGAGCTGTTTTTT | CASSGGRTVFTGELFF
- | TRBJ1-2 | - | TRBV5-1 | TGCGCCAGCAGCTTGGCCGGGGGGGATGTTAACTATGGCTACACCTTC | CASSLAGGDVNYGYTF
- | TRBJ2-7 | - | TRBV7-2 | TGTGCCAGCAGCTTAGCGGGGGCGAGGAACGAGCAGTACTTC | CASSLAGARNEQYF
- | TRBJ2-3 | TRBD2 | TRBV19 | TGTGCCAGTAGCTGGAGGGGGACTAGCGGGGGCCTCAACACAGATACGCAGTATTTT | CASSWRGTSGGLNTDTQYF
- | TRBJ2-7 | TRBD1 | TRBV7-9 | TGTGCCAGCAGCCCCCGGGACAGCCAAACCACCTACGAGCAGTACTTC | CASSPRDSQTTYEQYF
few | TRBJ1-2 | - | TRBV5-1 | TGTGCCAGCAGCTTGGTCGGAGGATTTTATGGCTACACCTTC | CASSLVGGFYGYTF
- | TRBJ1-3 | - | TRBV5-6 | TGTGCCAGCAGCTTTCCGGGGGGCTCTGGAAACACCATATATTTT | CASSFPGGSGNTIYF
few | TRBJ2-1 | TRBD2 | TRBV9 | TGTGCCAGCAGCGTAGACGGGGGGGCCTTGGATGAGCAGTTCTTC | CASSVDGGALDEQFF
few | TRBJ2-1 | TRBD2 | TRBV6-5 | TGTGCCAGCAGTGGACTAGCGGGGGGGTACAATGAGCAGTTCTTC | CASSGLAGGYNEQFF
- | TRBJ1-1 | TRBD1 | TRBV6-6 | TGTGCCAGCAGTTACGGCCCTACAGGGGGGAACACTGAAGCTTTCTTT | CASSYGPTGGNTEAFF
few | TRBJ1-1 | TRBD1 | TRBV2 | TGTGCCAGCAGTGAAGGGTTCGGGAGGGGGCGGACTGAAGCTTTCTTT | CASSEGFGRGRTEAFF
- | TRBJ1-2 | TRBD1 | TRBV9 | TGTGCCAGCAGCGTCTCGGGACAGGGGGCGGGGGGCTACACCTTC | CASSVSGQGAGGYTF
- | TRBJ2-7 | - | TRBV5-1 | TGCGCCAGCAGAAGTCAGGTTCAAAGACGCGAGCAGTACTTC | CASRSQVQRREQYF
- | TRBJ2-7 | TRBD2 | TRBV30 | TGTGCCTGGAGCAGCGGGGGGTATTACGAGCAGTACTTC | CAWSSGGYYEQYF
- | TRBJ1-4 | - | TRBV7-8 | TGTGCCAGCAGCTTAGTCAGGGTAGGGAATGAAAAACTGTTTTTT | CASSLVRVGNEKLFF
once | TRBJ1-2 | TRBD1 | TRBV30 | TGTGCCTGGAGTCAGGGGGCGCGGGGCTACACCTTC | CAWSQGARGYTF
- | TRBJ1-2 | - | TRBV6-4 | TGTGCCAGCAAATTCAACCCGGGGGGGGACTATGGCTACACCTTC | CASKFNPGGDYGYTF
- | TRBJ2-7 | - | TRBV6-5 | TGTGCCAGCAGTATGGAGGGGGCGAGCTCCTACGAGCAGTACTTC | CASSMEGASSYEQYF
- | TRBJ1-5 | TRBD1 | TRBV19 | TGTGCCAGTAGTGGAACAGGGGCGGCTCAGCCCCAGCATTTT | CASSGTGAAQPQHF
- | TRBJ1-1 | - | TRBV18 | TGTGCCAGCTCACCACCTATCCGGGGGACGGGAGGTACTGAAGCTTTCTTT | CASSPPIRGTGGTEAFF
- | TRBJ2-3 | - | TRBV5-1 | TGCGCCAGCAGCGCGATTGAGGGGGGGCAAGTGCCGTCAGATACGCAGTATTTT | CASSAIEGGQVPSDTQYF
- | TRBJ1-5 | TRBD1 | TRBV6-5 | TGTGCCAGCAGCAACCGACAGGGCTTGGGTCAGCCCCAGCATTTT | CASSNRQGLGQPQHF
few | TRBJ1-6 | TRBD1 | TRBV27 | TGTGCCAGCAGCAGGACAGGGCCGCGGGGGTCACCCCTCCACTTT | CASSRTGPRGSPLHF
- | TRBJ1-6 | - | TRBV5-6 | TGTGCCAGCAGCTTGGTGTCTTTCCCGTTCGCCCTCCACTTT | CASSLVSFPFALHF
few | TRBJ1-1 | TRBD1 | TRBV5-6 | TGTGCCAGCACCCCAGGGGGGCTAAGAACTGAAGCTTTCTTT | CASTPGGLRTEAFF
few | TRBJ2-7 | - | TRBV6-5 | TGTGCCAGCACACCCTTCGAGGAATACTTC | CASTPFEEYF
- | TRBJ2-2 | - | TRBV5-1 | TGCGCCAGCAGCTTGCAACAGCAGAACACCGGGGAGCTGTTTTTT | CASSLQQQNTGELFF
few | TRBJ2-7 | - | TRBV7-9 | TGTGCCAGCAGCTCCCTACAGGACTACTCCTACGAGCAGTACTTC | CASSSLQDYSYEQYF
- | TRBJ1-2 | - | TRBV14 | TGTGCCAGCAGCCCCCTCGGTCGGGATGGCTACACCTTC | CASSPLGRDGYTF
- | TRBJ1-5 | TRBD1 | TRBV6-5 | TGTGCCAGCAGCGAGCACAGGGGCGATCAGCCCCAGCATTTT | CASSEHRGDQPQHF
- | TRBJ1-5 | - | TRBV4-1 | TGCGCCAGCAGTCGTCAGGGGCTTAATCAGCCCCAGCATTTT | CASSRQGLNQPQHF
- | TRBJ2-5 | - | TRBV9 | TGTGCCAGCAGCGTAAATAAAGACAGCGAGACCCAGTACTTC | CASSVNKDSETQYF
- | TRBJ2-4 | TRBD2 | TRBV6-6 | TGTGCCAGCAGGCTAGCGGGCGTAGACATTCAGTACTTC | CASRLAGVDIQYF
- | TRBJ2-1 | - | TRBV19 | TGTGCCAGTAGTATTGAGGTTTTTCCCTACAATGAGCAGTTCTTC | CASSIEVFPYNEQFF
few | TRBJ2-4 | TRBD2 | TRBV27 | TGTGCCAGCAGTTGGACTAGCGGGGGCAAAAACATTCAGTACTTC | CASSWTSGGKNIQYF
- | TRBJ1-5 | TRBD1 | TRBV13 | TGTGCCAGCAGCTCAAGACAGGGAGGACAGCCCCAGCATTTT | CASSSRQGGQPQHF
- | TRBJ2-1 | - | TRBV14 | TGTGCCAGCAGCCCGGTGGGGGGGCTTAATGAGCAGTTCTTC | CASSPVGGLNEQFF
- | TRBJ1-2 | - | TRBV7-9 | TGTGCCAGCAGCCCAGTGTCCGGGTATGGCTACACCTTC | CASSPVSGYGYTF
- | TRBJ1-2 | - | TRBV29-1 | TGCAGCGTTGTCAGTTTTAACTATGGCTACACCTTC | CSVVSFNYGYTF
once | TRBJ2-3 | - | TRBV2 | TGTGCCAGCAGTGAAACGGGGGAGTGGGGCACAGATACGCAGTATTTT | CASSETGEWGTDTQYF
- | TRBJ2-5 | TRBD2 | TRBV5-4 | TGTGCCAGCAGCTTAAGGACTAGCGGAGAGACCCAGTACTTC | CASSLRTSGETQYF
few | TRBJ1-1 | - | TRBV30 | TGTGCCTGGAGTAGTACGGGAATTGAAGCTTTCTTT | CAWSSTGIEAFF
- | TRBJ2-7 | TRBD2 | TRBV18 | TGTGCCAGCTCACTTCGACTAGCGGGGGGGTCCTACGAGCAGTACTTC | CASSLRLAGGSYEQYF
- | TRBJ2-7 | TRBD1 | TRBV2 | TGTGCCAGCGATACCTCCCGGGACAGGGCCTACGAGCAGTACTTC | CASDTSRDRAYEQYF
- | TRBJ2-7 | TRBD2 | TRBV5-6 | TGTGCCAGCAGCTTGGCCCCTAGCGGGGGGTATAGCTCCTACGAGCAGTACTTC | CASSLAPSGGYSSYEQYF
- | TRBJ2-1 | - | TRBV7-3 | TGTGCCAGCAGCTTAAGTGGCGGGTCTGGCTACAATGAGCAGTTCTTC | CASSLSGGSGYNEQFF